Following are 11 T cell receptor beta chains from one sample sequenced in a study of human T cells and chemical hapten exposure. TCRdb independently ran MiXCR on the RACE reads; one entry per CDR3 protein. This sample has 300,000 to 350,000 distinct CDR3 sequences, with approximately 6.3% found just once. Time point defined: patch test 1, 2 weeks after DPC sensitization. As for treatment: therapeutic diphenylcyclopropenone sensitization with weekly scalp DPC. The specimen comprised whole blood, sampled in connection with sensitization to the hapten diphenylcyclopropenone (DPC). The source is a woman aged 18-29 years with alopecia areata. Some clones in this sample may be carry-over from other donors' samples.

This clonotype turned up a few times. This chain connects TRBV12-3 or TRBV12-4 to TRBJ2-1; no firm D call. Trimming removed 6 bases at V and 3 bases at J, with 15 bases between. The CDR3 is made up of 15 amino acids. The CDR3 protein is CASRTPGLDYNEQFF. CDR3 bases: TGTGCCAGCAGAACCCCCGGGTTAGACTACAATGAGCAGTTCTTC.

This clonotype showed up many times. The chain couples TRBV5-1 to TRBJ2-3, with TRBD1 identical over 12 bases. In germline, CDR1 is SGHRS, CDR2 YFSETQ. The CDR3 is 19 residues long. Trimming removed 1 base from V and 1 base from J; junction bases left unmatched: 10. The CDR3 region has the DNA TGCGCCAGCAGCTTGCACCCCGGGACAGGGGGCTATCGCACAGATACGCAGTATTTT. Amino acid sequence: CASSLHPGTGGYRTDTQYF.

In this sample, this clonotype turned up a few times. The chain is built from TRBV6-1 and TRBJ1-1, with no clear D. CDR3 size: 13 residues. The germline CDR1 and CDR2 sequences are MNHNS and SASEGT. V was shortened by 5 bases and J by 4 bases, with 11 bases between the two germline ends. CDR3 DNA: TGTGCCAGCAGTAGGCTCGAGGGCACTGAAGCTTTCTTT. This sequence encodes CASSRLEGTEAFF.

Only a few counts were recorded for this clonotype. The chain employs TRBV27 and TRBJ2-1, with 10 bases matching TRBD1. This CDR3 is 15 amino acids long. From germline, CDR1 is MNHEY and CDR2 SMNVEV (reference sequence). Trimming cost V 8 bases and J 2 bases; bases outside gene matches: 6. The CDR3 DNA follows: TGTGCCAGCTGCCGGGACAGGGGTCCCTACAATGAGCAGTTCTTC. This sequence encodes CASCRDRGPYNEQFF.

The CDR3 spells CSAKLSSYNSPLHF. DNA for the CDR3: TGCAGTGCTAAGCTGAGCTCCTATAATTCACCCCTCCACTTT. The genes are TRBV20-1 and TRBJ1-6; D unresolved. Germline V lookup: CDR1 DFQATT, CDR2 SNEGSKA (reference sequence). The CDR3 totals 14 residues. V lost 4 bases, J lost 0 bases, and 7 bases lay in between.

A few counts support this clonotype. The rearrangement uses TRBV5-4 and TRBJ2-3; 7 positions match TRBD2. The V segment lost 3 bases and the J segment 6 bases; nucleotides outside the gene matches: 13. CDR3 size: 16 residues. Looked up from germline, CDR1 is SGHNT and CDR2 is YYREEE (reference sequence). CDR3 sequence: CASSSSWGSGADTQYF. CDR3 coding DNA: TGTGCCAGCAGCTCCTCCTGGGGCAGCGGGGCGGATACGCAGTATTTT.

The V and J genes are TRBV5-5 and TRBJ2-3; possibly TRBD2 for D (5 bases). V lost 4 bases to trimming and J lost 2 bases, with 11 bases between them. The CDR3 is 14 residues long. Germline CDR1 SGHKS, CDR2 YYEKEE (reference sequence). CDR3 amino acids: CASSRWTPTDTQYF. The CDR3, as DNA: TGTGCCAGCAGCAGATGGACTCCCACAGATACGCAGTATTTT.

Comments on this clonotype: Given a much more abundant clone one base away, this may be a read error. The chain uses TRBV20-1 and TRBJ2-1; D is tentatively TRBD1 or TRBD2 (5 bases each). The CDR3 extends over 12 amino acids. Germline V lookup: CDR1 DFQATT, CDR2 SNEGSKA (reference sequence). The V and J ends lost 6 bases and 9 bases respectively, with 15 bases between them. Written as DNA, the CDR3 is TGCAGTGCCACGAGGGGTGTTATTGAGCAGTTCTTC. As protein: CSATRGVIEQFF.

The CDR3 DNA sequence: TGTGCCAGCAGTTTACCTTGGACAGAGGCGAGGACTGAAGCTTTCTTT. Encoded protein: CASSLPWTEARTEAFF. This rearrangement joins TRBV28 to TRBJ1-1, with D tentatively TRBD1 (6 bases). With 2 bases removed from V and 5 bases from J, the gap between germline ends came to 18 bases. This CDR3 is built from 16 residues. Germline V CDR1 and CDR2: MDHEN, SYDVKM.

This clonotype was counted many times. The chain employs TRBV9 and TRBJ2-3, with D perhaps assigned TRBD1 or TRBD2 (6 bases each). V lost 3 bases and J 2 bases, leaving 7 bases between the germline ends. The CDR3 covers 13 residues. Germline CDR1 and CDR2: SGDLS and YYNGEE. CDR3 loop: CASSGGATDTQYF. In nucleotides, the CDR3 is TGTGCCAGCAGCGGGGGGGCCACAGATACGCAGTATTTT. The variable domain in full, completed from reference TRBV9 and TRBJ2-3, reads DSGVTQTPKHLITATGQRVTLRCSPRSGDLSVYWYQQSLDQGLQFLIQYYNGEERAKGNILERFSAQQFPDLHSELNLSSLELGDSALYFCASSGGATDTQYFGPGTRLTVL.

V gene TRBV5-1 combines with J gene TRBJ2-1, with 7 bases that match TRBD2. Unmatched junction bases numbered 8, after V lost 2 bases and J lost 0 bases. The CDR3 runs to 17 residues. Germline-derived CDR1 and CDR2 are SGHRS and YFSETQ. The CDR3 DNA sequence: TGCGCCAGCAGCTTCCTAGCGGCGAGCCGCTCCTACAATGAGCAGTTCTTC. Residues: CASSFLAASRSYNEQFF.